The entry below gives a single T cell receptor beta chain sequence along with its context. Its antigen is currently unknown. This sample was included in a study of shared clonotypes between healthy human individuals. HIV-negative, healthy adults without recent acute infections or vaccinations were the donors. Every donor, a Caucasian adult, lived in Nashville, Tennessee. Broader study findings: Sharing across four donors was seen in roughly 5% of naive CD4 clonotypes. Memory subsets had estimated richness that was generally smaller than that of naive subsets.

V lost 5 bases, J lost 3 bases, and 13 bases lay in between. This CDR3 spans 14 amino acids. Germline CDR1 and CDR2: SGHTA and FQGTGA. Sequencing used immunoSEQ multiplex PCR; TCRdb keeps in-frame clones, though not all of them. The table records hundreds of thousands of clones, more than 95% of them present only once. The specimen was naive CD4+ T cells sorted from blood. Specified subset: CD45RA+ positively selected. The receptor was isolated from a woman younger than 45 in good health. This chain joins TRBV7-3 and TRBJ2-5, with D possibly being TRBD1 or TRBD2 (6 bases each). CDR3 coding DNA: TGTGCCAGCAGCCCTAATAGGGGGGAAGAGACCCAGTACTTC. Amino acids: CASSPNRGEETQYF.